The 27 T cell receptor beta chains listed next were all sequenced from one sample in a study of cytomegalovirus exposure and HLA in healthy donors. In the PCR, 60 Vbeta and 13 Jbeta primers were used. Measured with immunoSEQ multiplex PCR; TCRdb has only the in-frame clones, and not every one. The table records 100,000 to 150,000 clones, 80% of them present only once. The sequenced sample consisted of PBMCs. The origin of the receptors is a male donor in good health and CMV-seronegative.

The J gene is TRBJ1-3, the V gene TRBV7-6; no clear D gene. The germline V gene encodes CDR1 SGHVS and CDR2 FNYEAQ. The CDR3 loop spans 15 amino acids. Trimming took 4 bases from V and 0 from J, leaving 10 bases between them. Written as DNA, the CDR3 is TGTGCCAGCAGCTCGAACATCCTCTCTGGAAACACCATATATTTT. Translated, it gives CASSSNILSGNTIYF.

The chain carries TRBV7-9 and TRBJ1-1, with a weak D call TRBD1 (6 bases). V was cut by 4 bases and J by 2 bases, with 11 bases left in between. CDR1 is SEHNR and CDR2 is FQNEAQ in the germline V gene (reference sequence). The CDR3 length is 14 residues. CDR3 loop: CASSYREVNTEAFF. In DNA form, the CDR3 reads TGTGCCAGCAGCTACAGGGAAGTCAACACTGAAGCTTTCTTT. The entire variable domain, with the rest obtained from reference TRBV7-9 and TRBJ1-1, is as follows: DTGVSQNPRHKITKRGQNVTFRCDPISEHNRLYWYRQTLGQGPEFLTYFQNEAQLEKSRLLSDRFSAERPKGSFSTLEIQRTEQGDSAMYLCASSYREVNTEAFFGQGTRLTVV.

This clone was seen a single time. The rearrangement uses TRBV7-2 and TRBJ2-7; no definite D call. With 2 bases removed from V and 7 bases from J, the gap between germline ends came to 18 bases. CDR1 and CDR2 from the germline V gene are SGHTA and FQGNSA. The CDR3 runs 15 residues. In DNA, the CDR3 is TGTGCCAGCAGCTTATTTTTCCGAGAGAGAAATGAGCAGTACTTC. This codes for CASSLFFRERNEQYF.

The chain is built from TRBV25-1 and TRBJ1-2, with D maybe TRBD1 (6 bases). V shed 1 base and J shed 5 bases, with 11 bases lying between them. The CDR3 sequence is 14 residues long. Germline V gene sequence: CDR1 MGHDK, CDR2 SYGVNS. CDR3 in amino acids: CASSEWRTEYGYTF. Written as DNA, the CDR3 is TGTGCCAGCAGTGAATGGAGGACAGAATATGGCTACACCTTC.

In this sample, this clone turned up a few times. The J gene is TRBJ2-7, the V gene TRBV5-1; D call uncertain. Germline-derived CDR1 and CDR2 are SGHRS and YFSETQ. The CDR3 spans 14 residues. V lost 4 bases and J 0 bases, leaving 11 bases between the germline ends. The CDR3 region has the DNA TGCGCCAGCAGCCCTCCCCTGAGCTCCTACGAGCAGTACTTC. Its translation is CASSPPLSSYEQYF.

The CDR3 nucleotides read TGTGCCAGCAGCTTATTAGGCGGGACGACGGGGGCCCAGTACTTC. Translated, it gives CASSLLGGTTGAQYF. The V call is TRBV7-3, the J call TRBJ2-5, with a weak D call TRBD2 (6 bases). The V gene's germline CDR1 is SGHTA and CDR2 FQGTGA. The V end lost 2 bases, the J end lost 9 bases, and 19 bases lay between the germline ends. This CDR3 has 15 residues.

The rearrangement uses TRBV9 and TRBJ1-1; D is unresolved. This CDR3 contains 15 residues. Germline CDR1 and CDR2: SGDLS and YYNGEE. V shed 0 bases and J shed 0 bases, with 9 bases lying between them. CDR3 sequence reads: CASSVVLAMNTEAFF. The CDR3 DNA sequence: TGTGCCAGCAGCGTAGTCTTAGCGATGAACACTGAAGCTTTCTTT.

This clone was seen only once. The chain joins TRBV10-3 to TRBJ1-1; 9 bases are a match to TRBD1. CDR3 size: 14 residues. Trimming removed 6 bases from V and 0 bases from J; junction bases left unmatched: 2. Per the germline V gene, CDR1 is ENHRY and CDR2 is SYGVKD. CDR3: CAIRGTGLNTEAFF. CDR3 DNA sequence: TGTGCCATCAGGGGGACAGGGTTGAACACTGAAGCTTTCTTT.

This clone was picked up one time. V gene TRBV9 combines with J gene TRBJ1-2, with D unresolved. The CDR3 is 14 amino acids. The ends were cut back, 3 bases at V and 4 bases at J, with 13 bases in the middle. From germline, CDR1 is SGDLS and CDR2 YYNGEE. The CDR3 loop reads CASSGARRAYGYTF. CDR3 sequence (DNA): TGTGCCAGCAGCGGAGCGCGGAGGGCCTATGGCTACACCTTC.

The chain couples TRBV29-1 to TRBJ1-2; 9 bases are shared with TRBD1. CDR3 length: 13 residues. CDR1 SQVTM and CDR2 ANQGSEA come from the germline V gene. After removal of 1 base from V and 5 bases from J, the junction contained 2 bases not matched to a gene. This CDR3 is CSVEGQGEYGYTF. The CDR3 region has the DNA TGCAGCGTTGAAGGACAGGGGGAATATGGCTACACCTTC.

The genes are TRBV7-9 and TRBJ1-4; 7 bases align to TRBD1. J gave up 0 bases and V 6 bases, and 1 base lay outside the gene matches. The CDR3 is 14 residues long. Germline assignment: CDR1 SEHNR and CDR2 FQNEAQ (reference sequence). CDR3 protein: CASRGQSTNEKLFF. The CDR3 DNA follows: TGTGCCAGCAGGGGACAGTCAACTAATGAAAAACTGTTTTTT.

This clone was recorded once. V usage is TRBV19 and J usage is TRBJ2-1; 8 bases line up with TRBD2. The CDR3 is 14 residues long. From germline, CDR1 is LNHDA and CDR2 SQIVND (reference sequence). Trimming took 5 bases from V and 4 from J; bases not matched to a gene: 4. DNA for the CDR3: TGTGCCAGTAGTCCCCAGCGGGGGTACAATGAGCAGTTCTTC. Residues: CASSPQRGYNEQFF.

The gene calls are TRBV10-3 and TRBJ2-7; 7 bases are shared with TRBD1. Per germline, CDR1 ENHRY and CDR2 SYGVKD. The V gene end was trimmed by 6 bases and the J gene end by 1 base; junction bases not matched to a gene: 6. The CDR3 sequence is 14 residues long. The CDR3 DNA reads as TGTGCCATCAGATTGGACAGGCAGTCCTACGAGCAGTACTTC. This sequence encodes CAIRLDRQSYEQYF.

This sequence joins TRBV5-1 and TRBJ2-7; the match to TRBD1 covers 10 bases. V shed 0 bases and J 1 base; nucleotides not matched to a gene: 7. The CDR3 runs to 17 residues. Germline loops: CDR1 SGHRS, CDR2 YFSETQ. The CDR3 sequence is CASSLALGTGVSYEQYF. The CDR3 nucleotides read TGCGCCAGCAGCTTGGCGCTGGGGACAGGGGTTTCCTACGAGCAGTACTTC.

The J gene is TRBJ2-1, the V gene TRBV5-6; the D gene is possibly TRBD2 (7 bases). Germline CDR1 SGHDT, CDR2 YYEEEE. V lost 2 bases and J 2 bases, leaving 23 bases between the germline ends. The CDR3 contains 19 residues. CDR3 DNA: TGTGCCAGCAGCTTTCCGCTTGGTATGGGGGGGGGCACCTACAATGAGCAGTTCTTC. It translates to CASSFPLGMGGGTYNEQFF.

This sequence joins TRBV18 and TRBJ2-7; 11 bases fit TRBD1. The CDR3 loop spans 15 amino acids. In germline, CDR1 is KGHSH, CDR2 LQKENI. V lost 6 bases, J lost 6 bases, and 10 bases stayed unmatched. The CDR3 sequence: CASSLKGQGETEQYF. DNA of the CDR3: TGTGCCAGCTCCCTAAAGGGACAGGGGGAAACCGAGCAGTACTTC.

The rearrangement uses TRBV5-5 and TRBJ2-7; tentative D call: TRBD1 (7 bases). The CDR3 sequence is 14 residues long. V was shortened by 4 bases and J by 0 bases, with 11 bases between the two germline ends. Germline V gives CDR1 SGHKS, CDR2 YYEKEE (reference sequence). CDR3 residues: CASSRGTDSYEQYF. Written as DNA, the CDR3 is TGTGCCAGCAGCCGCGGGACAGACTCCTACGAGCAGTACTTC.

The chain has TRBV5-1 and TRBJ2-3, with 7 bases lining up with TRBD1. From germline, CDR1 is SGHRS and CDR2 YFSETQ. CDR3 length: 15 residues. The V segment lost 4 bases and the J segment 4 bases; nucleotides outside the gene matches: 9. CDR3 sequence (DNA): TGCGCCAGCAGCACGACAGGGATAGCCCCAGATACGCAGTATTTT. Protein: CASSTTGIAPDTQYF.

The J gene is TRBJ2-7, the V gene TRBV11-2; 9 nucleotides agree with TRBD1. After removal of 4 bases from V and 2 bases from J, the junction contained 6 bases not matched to a gene. Germline V gives CDR1 SGHAT, CDR2 FQNNGV. This CDR3 contains 15 residues. CDR3 residues: CASSYQTGGAYEQYF. The CDR3 bases are TGTGCCAGCAGCTACCAGACAGGGGGGGCCTACGAGCAGTACTTC.

This clone was picked up a small number of times. This chain joins TRBV7-9 and TRBJ2-1; 13 positions match TRBD2. From germline, CDR1 is SEHNR and CDR2 FQNEAQ (reference sequence). The CDR3 covers 19 residues. The V gene end was trimmed by 4 bases and the J gene end by 7 bases; junction bases not matched to a gene: 16. CDR3 residues: CASSSTAEVTSGRRNEQFF. The CDR3 bases are TGTGCCAGCAGCTCGACAGCCGAAGTGACTAGCGGGAGGAGGAATGAGCAGTTCTTC.

The chain combines TRBV4-3 with TRBJ1-2; no reliable D call. Germline loops: CDR1 LGHNA, CDR2 YSLEER. V was cut by 4 bases and J by 5 bases, with 14 bases left in between. CDR3 length equals 14 residues. In nucleotides, the CDR3 is TGCGCCAGCAGCCCGGGTTTTACCAAATATGGCTACACCTTC. This sequence encodes CASSPGFTKYGYTF.

The rearrangement links TRBV6-5 to TRBJ1-2, with D tentatively TRBD1 (6 bases). The V end lost 6 bases, the J end lost 4 bases, and 15 bases lay between the germline ends. Germline V gene lookup returns CDR1 MNHEY and CDR2 SVGAGI. The length of the CDR3 is 14 residues. The DNA for the CDR3 is TGTGCCAGCAGAATAGGGGGACGGGTCTATGGCTACACCTTC. It codes for CASRIGGRVYGYTF.

The genes are TRBV11-2 and TRBJ1-6; D uncertain. The CDR3 extends over 13 amino acids. With 5 bases removed from V and 7 bases from J, the gap between germline ends came to 9 bases. Germline V gene lookup returns CDR1 SGHAT and CDR2 FQNNGV. The DNA for the CDR3 is TGTGCCAGCAGCCCCAGGATAAATTCACCCCTCCACTTT. It encodes CASSPRINSPLHF.

The gene calls are TRBV7-9 and TRBJ2-2; a weak D match, TRBD1 (6 bases). CDR1 is SEHNR, CDR2 FQNEAQ, per germline (reference sequence). The CDR3 has 15 amino acids. Trimming removed 5 bases from V and 5 bases from J, with 15 bases in between. The CDR3 DNA follows: TGTGCCAGCAGCCCCGCTACAGGGCAGACCGGGGAGCTGTTTTTT. This translates into CASSPATGQTGELFF.

The CDR3 sequence is CASSPGQGVHQPQHF. CDR3 DNA sequence: TGTGCCAGCAGTCCTGGACAGGGGGTGCATCAGCCCCAGCATTTT. The chain employs TRBV28 and TRBJ1-5, with 10 positions matching TRBD1. This CDR3 has 15 amino acids. Per germline, CDR1 MDHEN and CDR2 SYDVKM. The V gene end was trimmed by 5 bases and the J gene end by 5 bases; junction bases not matched to a gene: 6.

V usage is TRBV7-9 and J usage is TRBJ2-7; D is uncertain. The CDR3 contains 12 residues. Deletions cut 3 bases from V and 3 bases from J, with 6 bases between. Per the germline V gene, CDR1 is SEHNR and CDR2 is FQNEAQ (reference sequence). For the CDR3, the DNA is TGTGCCAGCAGCTTCCTAGACTACGAGCAGTACTTC. Protein: CASSFLDYEQYF.

The chain uses TRBV28 and TRBJ2-5; D uncertain. The CDR3 consists of 13 residues. The ends were cut back, 5 bases at V and 5 bases at J, with 12 bases in the middle. Germline values: CDR1 MDHEN, CDR2 SYDVKM. CDR3 in DNA: TGTGCCAGCAGTCCCAGGCCTGGGGAGACCCAGTACTTC. It translates to CASSPRPGETQYF.